This passage covers 9 T cell receptor beta chains from one sample sequenced in a study of blood T cell repertoires in COVID-19. Only in-frame clones appear in the TCRdb table, and some are missing; sequencing was by immunoSEQ multiplex PCR. The sample yields about 91,000 clones, more than 75% seen once. Input material: peripheral blood. These receptors all come from a man aged 50 to 59 with active or convalescent COVID-19.

The chain recombines TRBV11-2 with TRBJ2-5, with 8 bases lining up with TRBD2. The V and J ends lost 6 bases and 5 bases, in that order; junction bases with no gene match: 5. The CDR3 sequence is 13 residues long. Germline V lookup: CDR1 SGHAT, CDR2 FQNNGV. The CDR3, as DNA: TGTGCCAGCAGTCGGGGGGGGGCCGAGACCCAGTACTTC. It encodes CASSRGGAETQYF. Full variable domain (remainder filled in from reference TRBV11-2 and TRBJ2-5): EAGVAQSPRYKIIEKRQSVAFWCNPISGHATLYWYQQILGQGPKLLIQFQNNGVVDDSQLPKDRFSAERLKGVDSTLKIQPAKLEDSAVYLCASSRGGAETQYFGPGTRLLVL.

The chain employs TRBV7-4 and TRBJ1-5, with no clear D. The CDR3 runs 16 residues. The V gene lost 5 bases and the J gene lost 0 bases, with 14 bases spanning the gap. From germline, CDR1 is SGHVT and CDR2 SQSDAQ. The DNA of the CDR3 is TGTGCCAGCAGCGGAGGAGGAGTTTATAGCAATCAGCCCCAGCATTTT. Its protein is CASSGGGVYSNQPQHF.

This chain links TRBV7-9 with TRBJ1-1; D is unresolved. Per germline, CDR1 SEHNR and CDR2 FQNEAQ (reference sequence). V shed 2 bases and J shed 1 base, with 5 bases lying between them. The CDR3 sequence is 13 residues long. In nucleotides, the CDR3 is TGTGCCAGCAGCTTAACGCGGAACACTGAAGCTTTCTTT. Amino acid sequence: CASSLTRNTEAFF.

The V and J genes are TRBV6-5 and TRBJ2-7, with 8 bases matching TRBD1. Germline V gives CDR1 MNHEY, CDR2 SVGAGI. Trimming cost V 8 bases and J 0 bases; bases outside gene matches: 3. The CDR3 spans 13 residues. The CDR3 DNA follows: TGTGCCAGCGGACAGGGCCCCTCCTACGAGCAGTACGTC. Amino acids: CASGQGPSYEQYV.

The rearrangement uses TRBV30 and TRBJ1-1, with D possibly matching TRBD1 (6 bases). Trimming removed 5 bases at V and 0 bases at J, with 13 bases between. The CDR3 loop spans 14 amino acids. Germline CDR1 GTSNPN, CDR2 SVGIG (reference sequence). CDR3 sequence reads: CAWDPGQMNTEAFF. The DNA for the CDR3 is TGTGCCTGGGATCCGGGACAAATGAACACTGAAGCTTTCTTT.

The V gene is TRBV28, the J gene TRBJ1-6; D possibly corresponds to TRBD1 (5 bases). This CDR3 contains 16 residues. V gave up 3 bases and J gave up 9 bases, with 18 bases separating them. The V gene's germline CDR1 is MDHEN and CDR2 SYDVKM. The CDR3 nucleotides read TGTGCCAGCAGTTTTTCCCCCGGCAGGGTGGGTTCACCCCTCCACTTT. Translating it yields CASSFSPGRVGSPLHF.

The chain employs TRBV2 and TRBJ1-1; D gene ambiguous. This CDR3 contains 13 residues. Trimming shortened V by 1 base and J by 2 bases, and 5 bases separated the two germline ends. From germline, CDR1 is SNHLY and CDR2 FYNNEI. The CDR3 reads CASSEGHNTEAFF. The CDR3 DNA reads as TGTGCCAGCAGTGAAGGGCACAACACTGAAGCTTTCTTT.

This chain connects TRBV19 to TRBJ1-5; D may be TRBD1 (6 bases). Per germline, CDR1 LNHDA and CDR2 SQIVND (reference sequence). The CDR3 runs 16 residues. V was cut by 5 bases and J by 4 bases, with 18 bases left in between. In DNA form, the CDR3 reads TGTGCCAGTAGTGTCGCACAGGGCTCGCTTAATCAGCCCCAGCATTTT. This encodes CASSVAQGSLNQPQHF.

This clone was detected once. The rearrangement links TRBV7-2 to TRBJ2-1; 13 bases align to TRBD2. Trimming cost V 4 bases and J 3 bases; bases outside gene matches: 0. This CDR3 spans 15 amino acids. Germline V CDR1 and CDR2: SGHTA, FQGNSA. The CDR3 DNA reads TGTGCCAGCAGCTGGACTAGCGGGGGCTACAATGAGCAGTTCTTC. Amino acid sequence: CASSWTSGGYNEQFF. The full variable domain, completed using reference TRBV7-2 and TRBJ2-1, is GAGVSQSPSNKVTEKGKDVELRCDPISGHTALYWYRQSLGQGLEFLIYFQGNSAPDKSGLPSDRFSAERTGGSVSTLTIQRTQQEDSAVYLCASSWTSGGYNEQFFGPGTRLTVL.